One and the same sample provided the 19 T cell receptor beta chains below, sequenced in a study of T cells of healthy individuals. TCRdb ran MiXCR on the 5' RACE reads and lists one entry per CDR3 protein. The table records 65,000 to 95,000 distinct CDR3 sequences, approximately 4.7% of them present only once. These TCRs come from a female donor in good health.

This clonotype was recorded many times. The V call is TRBV21-1, the J call TRBJ1-1; TRBD1 is taken as the D call from the table, unchecked against the DNA. TRBV21-1 is a documented pseudogene. The CDR3 runs to 14 residues. The CDR3 nucleotides read TGTGCCACCCCCGAAGACGCAGGGAACACTGAAGCTTTCTTT. Protein product: CATPEDAGNTEAFF.

This clonotype was detected many times. This chain joins TRBV15 and TRBJ1-1; 7 bases map to TRBD1. Per germline, CDR1 LNHNV and CDR2 YYDKDF (reference sequence). V trimming: 6 bases; J trimming: 3 bases; junction bases outside the gene matches: 10. The CDR3 contains 15 residues. The CDR3 DNA follows: TGTGCCACCAGGCAGGTTGACAGGGCGGACACTGAAGCTTTCTTT. Amino acids: CATRQVDRADTEAFF.

As for this clonotype: Being one base from a much bigger clone, this may be a read error. This sequence joins TRBV7-8 and TRBJ1-5; D unclear. The CDR3 runs to 14 residues. Germline CDR1 reads SGHVS; CDR2 reads FQNEAQ. The DNA for the CDR3 is TGTACCAGCAGCTTAGCCCGGGAGGGTCAGCCCCAGCATTTT. This sequence encodes CTSSLAREGQPQHF.

This clonotype came up a few times. The chain employs TRBV4-1 and TRBJ2-1, with 8 bases that match TRBD2. Looked up from germline, CDR1 is MGHRA and CDR2 is YSYEKL. V lost 2 bases, J lost 3 bases, and 15 bases stayed unmatched. CDR3 length equals 19 residues. In DNA form, the CDR3 reads TGCGCCAGCAGCCAAAGACTGTTGGCGGGGGGTCCTCTCTACAATGAGCAGTTCTTC. This sequence encodes CASSQRLLAGGPLYNEQFF.

The chain carries TRBV5-6 and TRBJ1-5, with D possibly TRBD1 on 5 matching bases. The CDR3 consists of 16 residues. Per germline, CDR1 SGHDT and CDR2 YYEEEE. Trimming removed 2 bases from V and 2 bases from J, with 14 bases in between. The CDR3 sequence: CASSFGPRGGNQPQHF. The CDR3 DNA sequence: TGTGCCAGCAGCTTCGGCCCCAGAGGGGGCAATCAGCCCCAGCATTTT.

This clonotype appeared a few times. The chain couples TRBV19 to TRBJ2-2; 7 bases fit TRBD1. J was trimmed by 6 bases and V by 0 bases; bases with no gene match: 4. CDR1 is LNHDA, CDR2 SQIVND, per germline (reference sequence). The CDR3 has 15 amino acids. As DNA, the CDR3 is TGTGCCAGTAGTATAGATCCAGGGGGTGCCGGGGAGCTGTTTTTT. Translation gives CASSIDPGGAGELFF. The full variable domain, in which reference TRBV19 and TRBJ2-2 provide the parts outside the CDR3, is DGGITQSPKYLFRKEGQNVTLSCEQNLNHDAMYWYRQDPGQGLRLIYYSQIVNDFQKGDIAEGYSVSREKKESFPLTVTSAQKNPTAFYLCASSIDPGGAGELFFGEGSRLTVL.

The table lists this clonotype with many counts. The gene calls are TRBV19 and TRBJ2-7; 7 bases are a match to TRBD2. Per germline, CDR1 LNHDA and CDR2 SQIVND (reference sequence). The J segment lost 2 bases and the V segment lost 3 bases, leaving 7 bases of the junction unmatched. The CDR3 spans 15 residues. The CDR3 DNA is TGTGCCAGTAGTATCGGGCAGGGAGGGACCTACGAGCAGTACTTC. Its translation is CASSIGQGGTYEQYF. The full variable domain, with the rest looked up from reference TRBV19 and TRBJ2-7, is DGGITQSPKYLFRKEGQNVTLSCEQNLNHDAMYWYRQDPGQGLRLIYYSQIVNDFQKGDIAEGYSVSREKKESFPLTVTSAQKNPTAFYLCASSIGQGGTYEQYFGPGTRLTVT.

The table lists this clonotype with many counts. V is TRBV2 and J is TRBJ2-2; either TRBD1 or TRBD2 may fit D (6 bases each). Germline loops: CDR1 SNHLY, CDR2 FYNNEI. Deletions cut 6 bases from V and 6 bases from J, with 11 bases between. The CDR3 sequence is 13 residues long. CDR3 nucleotide sequence: TGTGCCAGCAGGCGGGGACAAGCCGGGGAGCTGTTTTTT. Protein sequence: CASRRGQAGELFF.

This clonotype was counted many times. V gene TRBV28 combines with J gene TRBJ1-2, with D possibly TRBD1 on 5 matching bases. Trimming cost V 6 bases and J 1 base, with 21 bases left between them. The CDR3 totals 17 residues. CDR1 is MDHEN, CDR2 SYDVKM, per germline. CDR3 loop: CASRWDLSSTFNYGYTF. CDR3 in DNA: TGTGCCAGCAGGTGGGACCTCTCGTCTACATTTAACTATGGCTACACCTTC.

This clonotype was counted many times. The chain is built from TRBV6-2 or TRBV6-3 and TRBJ2-1, with D maybe TRBD2 (7 bases). V lost 2 bases and J lost 5, with 19 bases in between. Germline-derived CDR1 and CDR2 are MNHEY and SVGEGT. There are 17 residues in the CDR3. This chain's CDR3 is CASSYGGLADSNNEQFF. The CDR3 DNA reads TGTGCCAGCAGTTACGGGGGGCTAGCGGACTCGAACAATGAGCAGTTCTTC.

The chain carries TRBV7-9 and TRBJ2-7; D is possibly TRBD2 (5 bases). The V end lost 4 bases, the J end lost 5 bases, and 18 bases lay between the germline ends. The CDR3 is 15 residues long. CDR1 is SEHNR and CDR2 is FQNEAQ in the germline V gene (reference sequence). In DNA, the CDR3 is TGTGCCAGCAGCTCGTCGGCGGACTCTCTCCACGAGCAGTACTTC. Its protein product is CASSSSADSLHEQYF.

In its sample, this clonotype was seen many times. The chain is built from TRBV15 and TRBJ1-2; unclear D gene. Germline V gives CDR1 LNHNV, CDR2 YYDKDF (reference sequence). The CDR3 has 14 residues. The V end was cut by 0 bases, the J end by 3 bases, with 8 bases between. The CDR3 sequence is CATSRDKADYGYTF. The DNA of the CDR3 is TGTGCCACCAGCAGAGATAAGGCCGACTATGGCTACACCTTC. The whole variable domain, filled in from reference TRBV15 and TRBJ1-2, reads DAMVIQNPRYQVTQFGKPVTLSCSQTLNHNVMYWYQQKSSQAPKLLFHYYDKDFNNEADTPDNFQSRRPNTSFCFLDIRSPGLGDTAMYLCATSRDKADYGYTFGSGTRLTVV.

This clonotype was observed at least ten times. This sequence joins TRBV5-1 and TRBJ2-3, with 7 nucleotides matching TRBD2. Per germline, CDR1 SGHRS and CDR2 YFSETQ. V trimming: 5 bases; J trimming: 0 bases; junction bases outside the gene matches: 3. The CDR3 loop spans 14 amino acids. This CDR3 reads CASRSGGSTDTQYF. For the CDR3, the DNA is TGCGCCAGCAGGTCGGGAGGAAGCACAGATACGCAGTATTTT.

DNA of the CDR3: TGTGCTAGTGGTTTGGGCGGGGGCGCGGGTACAGATACGCAGTATTTT. It translates to CASGLGGGAGTDTQYF. The V call is TRBV12-5, the J call TRBJ2-3; tentatively, D is TRBD2 (7 bases). CDR1 LGHNT and CDR2 FRNRAP come from the germline V gene. The CDR3 totals 16 residues. V was cut by 1 base and J by 3 bases, with 14 bases left in between. Looking up the rest from reference TRBV12-5 and TRBJ2-3 gives the full variable domain: DARVTQTPRHKVTEMGQEVTMRCQPILGHNTVFWYRQTMMQGLELLAYFRNRAPLDDSGMPKDRFSAEMPDATLATLKIQPSEPRDSAVYFCASGLGGGAGTDTQYFGPGTRLTVL.

In this sample, this clonotype turned up a few times. The chain is built from TRBV12-3 or TRBV12-4 and TRBJ1-3, with TRBD1 matching 9 bases. The J segment lost 16 bases and the V segment lost 1 base, leaving 5 bases of the junction unmatched. The CDR3 has 12 residues. The CDR3 sequence: CASSLGGTGLYF. CDR3 coding DNA: TGTGCCAGCAGTTTAGGAGGGACAGGGTTGTATTTT.

This clonotype turned up a few times. This chain joins TRBV20-1 and TRBJ1-6, with D perhaps TRBD1 (6 bases). Trimming removed 2 bases from V and 0 bases from J, with 14 bases in between. The CDR3 is made up of 17 amino acids. Looked up from germline, CDR1 is DFQATT and CDR2 is SNEGSKA (reference sequence). In nucleotides, the CDR3 is TGCAGTGCTAGACCCTATGGACAGAGCTCCTATAATTCACCCCTCCACTTT. Its translation is CSARPYGQSSYNSPLHF.

V gene TRBV7-2 combines with J gene TRBJ2-2, with 7 bases identical to TRBD2. V lost 5 bases to trimming and J lost 5 bases; unmatched junction nucleotides: 8. The CDR3 spans 15 residues. Germline lookup yields CDR1 SGHTA and CDR2 FQGNSA. The CDR3 here is CASSRRELTTGELFF. The CDR3 region has the DNA TGTGCCAGCAGCCGGCGGGAGTTGACGACCGGGGAGCTGTTTTTT.

This clonotype was detected many times. This chain joins TRBV12-3 or TRBV12-4 and TRBJ2-1, with 7 bases matching TRBD2. With V trimmed by 6 bases and J by 0 bases, 8 bases remained unmatched. The CDR3 spans 16 residues. In nucleotides, the CDR3 is TGTGCCAGCAGCTCGACTAGCCGAAGCTCCTACAATGAGCAGTTCTTC. Translation: CASSSTSRSSYNEQFF.

This clonotype was observed at least ten times. V and J are TRBV6-2 or TRBV6-3 and TRBJ2-5; no clear D gene. The V gene lost 2 bases and the J gene lost 0 bases, with 4 bases spanning the gap. The CDR3 consists of 13 residues. Per germline, CDR1 MNHEY and CDR2 SVGEGT. CDR3 coding DNA: TGTGCCAGCAGTTACGGGAACCAAGAGACCCAGTACTTC. Translated: CASSYGNQETQYF.